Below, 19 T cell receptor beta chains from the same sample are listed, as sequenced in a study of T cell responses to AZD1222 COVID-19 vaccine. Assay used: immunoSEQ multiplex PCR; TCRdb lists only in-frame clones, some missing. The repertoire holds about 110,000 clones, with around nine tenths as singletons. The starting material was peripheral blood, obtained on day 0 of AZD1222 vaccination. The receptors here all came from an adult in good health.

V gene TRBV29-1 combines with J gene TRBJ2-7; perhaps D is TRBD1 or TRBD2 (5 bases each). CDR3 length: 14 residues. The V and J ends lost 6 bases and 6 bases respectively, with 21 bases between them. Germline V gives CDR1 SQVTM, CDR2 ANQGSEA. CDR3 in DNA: TGCAGCGTCCCGGGACCCGTCGGGGTTAGCGAGCAGTACTTC. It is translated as CSVPGPVGVSEQYF.

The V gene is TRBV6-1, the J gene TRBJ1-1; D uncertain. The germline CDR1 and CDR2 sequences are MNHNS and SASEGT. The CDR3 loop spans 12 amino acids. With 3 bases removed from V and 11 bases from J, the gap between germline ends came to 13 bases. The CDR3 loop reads CASSDRTGRAFF. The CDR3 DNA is TGTGCCAGCAGTGATCGGACCGGTAGGGCTTTCTTT.

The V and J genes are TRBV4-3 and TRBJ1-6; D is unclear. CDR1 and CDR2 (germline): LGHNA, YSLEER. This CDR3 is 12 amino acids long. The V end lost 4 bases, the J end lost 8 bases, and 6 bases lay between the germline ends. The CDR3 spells CASSRGDSPLHF. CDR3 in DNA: TGCGCCAGCAGCCGTGGGGATTCACCCCTCCACTTT.

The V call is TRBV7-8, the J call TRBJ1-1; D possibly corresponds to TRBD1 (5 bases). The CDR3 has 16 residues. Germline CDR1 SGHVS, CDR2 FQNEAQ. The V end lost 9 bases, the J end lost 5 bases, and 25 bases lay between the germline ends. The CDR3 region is CASQELGTRGRTEAFF. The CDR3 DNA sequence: TGTGCCAGTCAGGAACTCGGGACCCGGGGGAGGACTGAAGCTTTCTTT.

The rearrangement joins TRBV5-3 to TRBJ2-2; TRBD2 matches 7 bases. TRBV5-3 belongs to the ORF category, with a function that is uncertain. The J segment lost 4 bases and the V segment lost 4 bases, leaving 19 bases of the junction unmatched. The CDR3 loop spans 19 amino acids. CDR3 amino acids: CARSLLISSGLSCTGELFF. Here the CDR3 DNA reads TGTGCCAGAAGCCTGCTAATCTCTAGCGGTTTGTCATGCACCGGGGAGCTGTTTTTT.

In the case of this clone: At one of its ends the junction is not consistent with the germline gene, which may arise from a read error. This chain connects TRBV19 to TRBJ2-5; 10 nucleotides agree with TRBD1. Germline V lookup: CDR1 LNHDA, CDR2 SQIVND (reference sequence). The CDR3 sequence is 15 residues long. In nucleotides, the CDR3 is TGTGCCAGTAGCATAGGGGACAGGGGACAAGAGACCCAGTACTTC. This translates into CASSIGDRGQETQYF.

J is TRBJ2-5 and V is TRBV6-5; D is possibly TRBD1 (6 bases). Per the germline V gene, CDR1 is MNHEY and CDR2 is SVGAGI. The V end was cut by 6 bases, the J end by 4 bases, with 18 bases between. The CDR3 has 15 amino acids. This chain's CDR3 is CASSLTRTVLETQYF. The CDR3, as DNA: TGTGCCAGCAGCCTTACCCGGACAGTCCTAGAGACCCAGTACTTC.

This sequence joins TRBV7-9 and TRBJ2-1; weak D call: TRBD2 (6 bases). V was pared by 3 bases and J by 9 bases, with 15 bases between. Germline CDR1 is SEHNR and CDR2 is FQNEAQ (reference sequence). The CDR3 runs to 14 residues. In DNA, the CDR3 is TGTGCCAGCAGCTTTGAGACTAGTATTTTTGAGCAGTTCTTC. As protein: CASSFETSIFEQFF. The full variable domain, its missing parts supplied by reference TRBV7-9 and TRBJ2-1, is DTGVSQNPRHKITKRGQNVTFRCDPISEHNRLYWYRQTLGQGPEFLTYFQNEAQLEKSRLLSDRFSAERPKGSFSTLEIQRTEQGDSAMYLCASSFETSIFEQFFGPGTRLTVL.

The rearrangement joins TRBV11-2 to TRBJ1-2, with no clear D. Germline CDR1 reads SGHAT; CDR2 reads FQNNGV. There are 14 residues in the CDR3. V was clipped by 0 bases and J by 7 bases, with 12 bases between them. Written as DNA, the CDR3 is TGTGCCAGCAGCTTAGATCCCCAAGAGGGTGGCTACACCTTC. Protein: CASSLDPQEGGYTF.

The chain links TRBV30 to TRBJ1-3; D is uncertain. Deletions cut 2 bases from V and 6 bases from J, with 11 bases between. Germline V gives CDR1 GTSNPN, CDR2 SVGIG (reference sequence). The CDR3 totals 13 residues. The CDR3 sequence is CAWSTDFINTIYF. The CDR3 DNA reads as TGTGCCTGGAGTACCGACTTTATAAACACCATATATTTT.

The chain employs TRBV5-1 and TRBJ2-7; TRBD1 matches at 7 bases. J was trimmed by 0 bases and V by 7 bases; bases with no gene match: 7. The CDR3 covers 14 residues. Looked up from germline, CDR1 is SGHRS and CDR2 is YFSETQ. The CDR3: CASSRDSNSYEQYF. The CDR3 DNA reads TGCGCCAGCTCCCGGGACAGTAACTCCTACGAGCAGTACTTC. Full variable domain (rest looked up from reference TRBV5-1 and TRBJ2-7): KAGVTQTPRYLIKTRGQQVTLSCSPISGHRSVSWYQQTPGQGLQFLFEYFSETQRNKGNFPGRFSGRQFSNSRSEMNVSTLELGDSALYLCASSRDSNSYEQYFGPGTRLTVT.

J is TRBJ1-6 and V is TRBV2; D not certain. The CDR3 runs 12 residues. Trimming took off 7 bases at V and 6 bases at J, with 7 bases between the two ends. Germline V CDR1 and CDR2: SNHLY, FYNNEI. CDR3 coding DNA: TGTGCCAGCATGGAGAGTAATTCACCCCTCCACTTT. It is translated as CASMESNSPLHF.

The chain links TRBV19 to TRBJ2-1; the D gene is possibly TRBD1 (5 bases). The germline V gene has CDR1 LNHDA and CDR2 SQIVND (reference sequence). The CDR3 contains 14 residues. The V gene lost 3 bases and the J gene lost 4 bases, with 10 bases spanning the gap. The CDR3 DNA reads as TGTGCCAGTAGTATGGAGACAGTTTACAATGAGCAGTTCTTC. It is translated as CASSMETVYNEQFF.

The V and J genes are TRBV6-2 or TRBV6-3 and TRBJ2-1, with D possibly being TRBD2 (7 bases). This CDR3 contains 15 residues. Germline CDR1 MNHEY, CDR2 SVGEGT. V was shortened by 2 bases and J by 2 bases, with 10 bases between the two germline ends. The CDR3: CASSYRGGAYNEQFF. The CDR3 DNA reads TGTGCCAGCAGTTACCGAGGGGGGGCCTACAATGAGCAGTTCTTC.

The CDR3 region is CASSPQTGGGTGELFF. CDR3 bases: TGTGCCAGCAGCCCACAGACAGGGGGCGGCACCGGGGAGCTGTTTTTT. The chain joins TRBV5-4 to TRBJ2-2, with 10 nucleotides matching TRBD1. The length of the CDR3 is 16 residues. The V gene's germline CDR1 is SGHNT and CDR2 YYREEE (reference sequence). Trimming took 4 bases from V and 4 from J; bases not matched to a gene: 7.

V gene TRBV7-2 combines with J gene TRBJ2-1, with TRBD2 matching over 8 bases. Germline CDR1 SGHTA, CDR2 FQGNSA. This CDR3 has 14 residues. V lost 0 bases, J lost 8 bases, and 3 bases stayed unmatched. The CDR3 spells CASSLASSGYEQFF. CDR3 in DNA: TGTGCCAGCAGCTTAGCCTCTAGCGGGTATGAGCAGTTCTTC.

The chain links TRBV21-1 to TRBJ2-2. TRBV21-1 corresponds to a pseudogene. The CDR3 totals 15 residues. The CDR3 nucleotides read TGTGCCAGCAGCAAACGCCGCAATACCACCGGGGAGCTGTTTTTT. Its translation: CASSKRRNTTGELFF.

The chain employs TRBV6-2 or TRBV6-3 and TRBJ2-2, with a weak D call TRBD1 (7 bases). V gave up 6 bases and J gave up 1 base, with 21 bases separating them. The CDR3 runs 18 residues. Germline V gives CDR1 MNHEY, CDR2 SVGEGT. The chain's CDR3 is CASSPPGARGQNTGELFF. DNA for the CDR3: TGTGCCAGCAGCCCTCCGGGGGCTAGGGGGCAGAACACCGGGGAGCTGTTTTTT.

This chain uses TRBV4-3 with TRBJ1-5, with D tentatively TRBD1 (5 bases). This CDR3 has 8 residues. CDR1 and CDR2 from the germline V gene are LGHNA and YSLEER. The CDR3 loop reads CAGRGWHF. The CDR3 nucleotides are TGCGCAGGGAGGGGTTGGCATTTT.